One sample yielded the 14 T cell receptor beta chains listed below, sequenced in a study of kidney transplant recipient with SARS-CoV-2 infection. One entry per CDR3 protein, called by TCRdb with MiXCR from the reads. The sample holds about 240,000 distinct CDR3 sequences, under 30% seen once. The source was a blood sample, collected at baseline and on day 111 from a kidney transplant recipient. These receptors came from a young adult male patient who had COVID-19 and was a kidney transplant recipient. The T cells may come from the graft donor.

This clonotype occurred many times. This chain connects TRBV27 to TRBJ2-2; no firm D call. V was cut by 0 bases and J by 5 bases, with 7 bases left in between. Germline CDR1 reads MNHEY; CDR2 reads SMNVEV (reference sequence). The CDR3 spans 14 residues. In DNA, the CDR3 is TGTGCCAGCAGTTTATCGGACGGAACCGGGGAGCTGTTTTTT. This gives the protein CASSLSDGTGELFF.

A remark on this clonotype: A much larger clone is a single base away; this may be a read error. The CDR3 sequence is CSADSRNGQYF. CDR3 nucleotide sequence: TGCAGTGCAGACTCCCGGAACGGGCAGTACTTC. This rearrangement joins TRBV20-1 to TRBJ2-7, with unresolved D. The CDR3 is made up of 11 amino acids. CDR1 is DFQATT, CDR2 SNEGSKA, per germline (reference sequence). With 6 bases removed from V and 9 bases from J, the gap between germline ends came to 15 bases.

This rearrangement joins TRBV12-3 or TRBV12-4 to TRBJ1-2, with a tentative D call TRBD1 (5 bases). This CDR3 has 17 residues. Trimming shortened V by 5 bases and J by 4 bases, and 23 bases separated the two germline ends. The CDR3: CASSDEDSFRKTYGYTF. The CDR3 nucleotides are TGTGCCAGCAGTGACGAAGACAGCTTCCGAAAGACCTATGGCTACACCTTC.

The sample holds many counts of this clonotype. The rearrangement links TRBV6-2 or TRBV6-3 to TRBJ2-7; D unresolved. V was trimmed by 2 bases and J by 5 bases, leaving 16 bases between them. The germline CDR1 and CDR2 sequences are MNHEY and SVGEGT. CDR3 length: 15 residues. Here the CDR3 reads CASSYRPPRANEQYF. The CDR3 DNA is TGTGCCAGCAGTTACCGCCCACCTCGGGCGAACGAGCAGTACTTC.

About this clonotype itself: A much larger clonotype is one base distant, so this may be a read error. In DNA form, the CDR3 reads TGCAATGCTAGAGAACCCCGGGTTGGCTCCTACAATGAGCAGTTCTTC. Translating gives CNAREPRVGSYNEQFF. This chain links TRBV20-1 with TRBJ2-1, with D hard to call. This CDR3 is built from 16 residues. The V gene's germline CDR1 is DFQATT and CDR2 SNEGSKA (reference sequence).

For this clonotype: A read error may explain this, as a much larger clone is one base away. The rearrangement uses TRBV29-1 and TRBJ1-2; D not certain. The CDR3 runs 12 residues. The germline V gene encodes CDR1 SQVTM and CDR2 ANQGSEA. CDR3 region: CGVGQVNYGYTF. CDR3 sequence (DNA): TGCGGCGTTGGGCAGGTCAATTATGGCTACACCTTC.

This chain connects TRBV6-5 to TRBJ1-4; no clear D gene. Trimming stripped 5 bases from V and 4 bases from J, with 11 bases between. Germline CDR1 and CDR2: MNHEY and SVGAGI. This CDR3 has 14 amino acids. The CDR3 DNA reads as TGTGCCAGCAGTGTTACCTGGGGTAATGAAAAACTGTTTTTT. This codes for CASSVTWGNEKLFF.

This clonotype appeared many times. This rearrangement joins TRBV6-5 to TRBJ1-6, with 7 bases aligning to TRBD1. This CDR3 region has 16 residues. V dropped 5 bases and J dropped 10; count of bases not matched to a gene: 14. Germline CDR1 is MNHEY and CDR2 is SVGAGI. The chain's CDR3 is CASSGPAGQVVSPLHF. In nucleotides, the CDR3 is TGTGCCAGCAGTGGGCCCGCTGGACAGGTAGTCTCACCCCTCCACTTT.

This clonotype came up many times. In nucleotides, the CDR3 is TGTGCCACCAGTGATGGGGGTAGTACCAGAAAGACCTATGGCTACACCTTC. As protein: CATSDGGSTRKTYGYTF. The chain recombines TRBV24-1 with TRBJ1-2; D perhaps matches TRBD1 (5 bases). CDR1 and CDR2 (germline): KGHDR, SFDVKD. V was clipped by 3 bases and J by 4 bases, with 20 bases between them. This CDR3 contains 17 residues.

Details on this clonotype: A much larger clone differs from this one at a single base, so this may be a read error. The chain has TRBV6-5 and TRBJ2-7, with 15 positions matching TRBD2. CDR1 is MNHEY and CDR2 is SVGAGI in the germline V gene. The CDR3 totals 16 residues. CDR3: CASREPGLAGGDERYF. In nucleotides, the CDR3 is TGTGCCAGCAGAGAACCGGGACTAGCGGGAGGTGACGAGCGGTACTTC.

A few counts support this clonotype. Just one base apart from a much larger clone, this may be a read error. The V and J genes are TRBV7-2 and TRBJ2-7; maybe TRBD2 (6 bases). CDR1 is SGHTA, CDR2 FQGNSA, per germline. The CDR3 extends over 12 amino acids. The ends were cut back, 2 bases at V and 6 bases at J, with 8 bases in the middle. The CDR3 nucleotides read TGTGCCAGCAGCTTATGCGGGGTCGAGCAGTACTTC. Its protein is CASSLCGVEQYF.

At least ten counts were recorded for this clonotype. V and J are TRBV14 and TRBJ1-1; 8 bases agree with TRBD1. Germline V gives CDR1 SGHDN, CDR2 FVKESK. The junction had 4 bases not matched to a gene; V was cut back by 1 base and J by 12 bases. This CDR3 has 12 residues. CDR3 amino acids: CASSQGQGWPFF. The CDR3 DNA follows: TGTGCCAGCAGCCAAGGACAGGGGTGGCCTTTCTTT.

There are many counts of this clonotype. The V gene is TRBV12-3 or TRBV12-4, the J gene TRBJ2-2; 9 bases are a match to TRBD2. J lost 5 bases, V lost 7 bases, and 11 bases had no gene match. This CDR3 contains 16 residues. DNA of the CDR3: TGTGCCAGCACCGATCCGGGACTAGCTGTTACCGGGGAGCTGTTTTTT. Its protein product is CASTDPGLAVTGELFF.

In its sample, this clonotype was seen a few times. The chain recombines TRBV28 with TRBJ2-4, with TRBD1 as a possible D gene (5 bases). This CDR3 has 14 amino acids. V was shortened by 8 bases and J by 1 base, with 12 bases between the two germline ends. The germline V gene encodes CDR1 MDHEN and CDR2 SYDVKM. The CDR3 coding sequence is TGTGCCAGCCTTCAGGGTAGGGCCAAAAACATTCAGTACTTC. Residues: CASLQGRAKNIQYF.